This TCR beta chain derives from a study of naive and memory T cell subsets. TCR cDNA received a 3' ligated oligonucleotide that carried a UMI. Whole-blood samples were under 3 ml of peripheral blood from healthy adult volunteers. Germline V lookup: CDR1 SGHVS, CDR2 FQNEAQ. Trimming removed 2 bases from V and 6 bases from J, with 16 bases in between. This CDR3 contains 15 residues. This clonotype was counted ten times or more. Four PCR rounds used nested alpha and beta constant region primers plus the SP2 primer. Via MiXCR, TCRdb re-called the 5' RACE reads, giving one row per CDR3 protein. The table has 48,000 or so distinct CDR3 sequences, approximately 4.8% seen once.

This chain links TRBV7-8 with TRBJ2-5; tentative D call: TRBD1 (5 bases). This TCR was sampled from a female donor in good health. CDR3 protein: CASSLRSQGQKTQYF. DNA of the CDR3: TGTGCCAGCAGCTTAAGGTCGCAGGGTCAAAAGACCCAGTACTTC.